There are many counts of the clone carrying this T cell receptor beta chain. V lost 5 bases, J lost 3 bases, and 7 bases lay in between. Germline V gene data show CDR1 as SGHRS and CDR2 as YFSETQ. The CDR3 has 12 amino acids. TCRdb processed the 5' RACE reads anew with MiXCR; each CDR3 protein has one entry. The repertoire holds about 54,000 distinct CDR3 sequences, with 17% as singletons. This TCR was recovered from a female donor with breast cancer. The chain employs TRBV5-1 and TRBJ2-3; D not certain. Sequenced input: naive CD4+ T cells sorted from blood. Stated subset: naive CD4+ T cells, CD4+CD45RA+CD25-. The DNA for the CDR3 is TGCGCCAGCAGGTCTACTACAGATACGCAGTATTTT. Protein sequence: CASRSTTDTQYF. The whole variable domain, remainder taken from reference TRBV5-1 and TRBJ2-3, is KAGVTQTPRYLIKTRGQQVTLSCSPISGHRSVSWYQQTPGQGLQFLFEYFSETQRNKGNFPGRFSGRQFSNSRSEMNVSTLELGDSALYLCASRSTTDTQYFGPGTRLTVL.